The 28 T cell receptor beta chains below come from one sample, sequenced in a study of beta chain features in type 1 diabetes. Reverse transcription of all isolated RNA meant that expressed TCRB transcripts were sequenced. Libraries were prepared by immunoSEQ multiplex PCR; TCRdb keeps only in-frame clonotypes and omits some of them. The table shows approximately 37,000 clones, with roughly 49% occurring only once. Specimen: central memory CD4+ T cells from blood. The receptors here all came from a woman between 18 and 29 years old in good health.

This clone has just one count. The chain has TRBV4-1 and TRBJ2-7; TRBD2 is a possible D gene (5 bases). V was cut by 0 bases and J by 2 bases, with 11 bases left in between. Germline-derived CDR1 and CDR2 are MGHRA and YSYEKL. This CDR3 is 15 amino acids long. Here the CDR3 reads CASSQEGSEPYEQYF. The CDR3 bases are TGCGCCAGCAGCCAAGAAGGGAGCGAACCCTACGAGCAGTACTTC.

The rearrangement uses TRBV2 and TRBJ2-2; 10 nucleotides match TRBD1. The CDR3 runs to 15 residues. Trimming took 6 bases from V and 6 from J; bases not matched to a gene: 7. Germline CDR1 is SNHLY and CDR2 is FYNNEI. In DNA form, the CDR3 reads TGTGCCAGCAGAGACCGGGACAGGGGCCCCGGGGAGCTGTTTTTT. Its protein is CASRDRDRGPGELFF.

This clone was counted only a few times. V gene TRBV19 combines with J gene TRBJ2-5, with 14 bases lining up with TRBD2. Losses at the gene ends were 5 bases for V and 4 bases for J; bases not matched to a gene: 9. Germline V gene sequence: CDR1 LNHDA, CDR2 SQIVND (reference sequence). This CDR3 is 17 amino acids long. In nucleotides, the CDR3 is TGTGCCAGTAGTCTACGGACTAGCGGGAGGTCCCGAGAGACCCAGTACTTC. Residues: CASSLRTSGRSRETQYF.

The chain employs TRBV7-2 and TRBJ2-7, with 9 bases aligning to TRBD2. In germline, CDR1 is SGHTA, CDR2 FQGNSA. The J segment lost 1 base and the V segment lost 6 bases, leaving 10 bases of the junction unmatched. CDR3 length: 16 amino acids. CDR3 in DNA: TGTGCCAGCAGGCACTACGGGCGGGGGGGATCCTACGAGCAGTACTTC. Its translation: CASRHYGRGGSYEQYF.

Only a few counts were recorded for this clone. The rearrangement links TRBV12-5 to TRBJ1-1; maybe TRBD1 (6 bases). The CDR3 consists of 17 residues. V was cut by 5 bases and J by 5 bases, with 24 bases left in between. The germline CDR1 and CDR2 sequences are LGHNT and FRNRAP. CDR3 coding DNA: TGTGCTAGTGGTGTCGGCCGAACAGGGACGGGCGGTACTGAAGCTTTCTTT. It encodes CASGVGRTGTGGTEAFF.

The chain uses TRBV5-6 and TRBJ1-1; 7 bases are a match to TRBD1. The J segment lost 1 base and the V segment lost 1 base, leaving 4 bases of the junction unmatched. The CDR3 spans 15 residues. Germline CDR1 is SGHDT and CDR2 is YYEEEE. CDR3 coding DNA: TGTGCCAGCAGCTTGCTGGCAGGGGGGAACACTGAAGCTTTCTTT. This gives the protein CASSLLAGGNTEAFF.

This clone has just one count. This chain uses TRBV7-2 with TRBJ2-1, with 13 nucleotides matching TRBD2. The V and J ends lost 6 bases and 3 bases, in that order; junction bases with no gene match: 11. The CDR3 extends over 18 amino acids. CDR1 is SGHTA, CDR2 FQGNSA, per germline. The CDR3 DNA reads as TGTGCCAGCAGTCGGACTAGCGGGGGCGGAACCCGCTACAATGAGCAGTTCTTC. This gives the protein CASSRTSGGGTRYNEQFF.

This clone appeared a few times. The rearrangement uses TRBV5-6 and TRBJ2-4; D gene ambiguous. CDR3 length equals 14 residues. Trimming pared 0 bases from V and 4 bases from J, leaving 8 bases between. Germline-derived CDR1 and CDR2 are SGHDT and YYEEEE. CDR3 amino acids: CASSLGGAKNIQYF. CDR3 DNA sequence: TGTGCCAGCAGCTTGGGAGGAGCTAAAAACATTCAGTACTTC.

This sequence joins TRBV6-1 and TRBJ2-1, with 10 nucleotides matching TRBD2. Germline values: CDR1 MNHNS, CDR2 SASEGT. With 6 bases clipped from V and 5 bases from J, the junction kept 7 bases outside the gene matches. CDR3 size: 15 residues. This CDR3 reads CASRTFSGRNNEQFF. Here the CDR3 DNA reads TGTGCCAGCAGGACCTTTAGCGGGAGGAACAATGAGCAGTTCTTC.

This clone was counted a few times. V and J are TRBV2 and TRBJ2-3; 9 bases map to TRBD2. Germline-derived CDR1 and CDR2 are SNHLY and FYNNEI. The V gene end was trimmed by 6 bases and the J gene end by 4 bases; junction bases not matched to a gene: 5. This CDR3 has 14 residues. The CDR3 sequence: CASRREGPADTQYF. CDR3 DNA: TGTGCCAGCAGGCGGGAGGGCCCGGCAGATACGCAGTATTTT.

This rearrangement joins TRBV5-4 to TRBJ1-2; 8 bases line up with TRBD1. CDR1 is SGHNT, CDR2 YYREEE, per germline (reference sequence). This CDR3 comprises 14 residues. V dropped 7 bases and J dropped 2; count of bases not matched to a gene: 7. Here the CDR3 reads CASSRTGTNYGYTF. In DNA, the CDR3 is TGTGCCAGCTCCAGGACAGGGACGAACTATGGCTACACCTTC. Using reference TRBV5-4 and TRBJ1-2 for the parts outside the CDR3, the full variable domain is ETGVTQSPTHLIKTRGQQVTLRCSSQSGHNTVSWYQQALGQGPQFIFQYYREEENGRGNFPPRFSGLQFPNYSSELNVNALELDDSALYLCASSRTGTNYGYTFGSGTRLTVV.

The chain links TRBV11-1 to TRBJ2-7, with D perhaps TRBD2 (5 bases). V dropped 5 bases and J dropped 2 bases, with 13 bases sitting between them. From germline, CDR1 is SGHAT and CDR2 FQDESV (reference sequence). The CDR3 is 14 residues long. CDR3 nucleotide sequence: TGTGCCAGCAGCCGAAGGAGGTTTCCCTACGAGCAGTACTTC. Encoded protein: CASSRRRFPYEQYF. Based on the CDR3 plus reference TRBV11-1 and TRBJ2-7, the full variable domain is EAEVAQSPRYKITEKSQAVAFWCDPISGHATLYWYRQILGQGPELLVQFQDESVVDDSQLPKDRFSAERLKGVDSTLKIQPAELGDSAMYLCASSRRRFPYEQYFGPGTRLTVT.

The chain employs TRBV10-3 and TRBJ2-5; 12 bases are a match to TRBD1. The CDR3 is 15 residues long. Trimming took 5 bases from V and 5 from J; bases not matched to a gene: 6. CDR1 ENHRY and CDR2 SYGVKD come from the germline V gene. The CDR3: CAISNEGQGAETQYF. The CDR3 region has the DNA TGTGCCATCAGTAACGAGGGACAGGGGGCTGAGACCCAGTACTTC.

This clone was picked up a small number of times. V gene TRBV2 combines with J gene TRBJ2-2, with unresolved D. This CDR3 comprises 13 residues. V lost 6 bases and J 6 bases, leaving 11 bases between the germline ends. In germline, CDR1 is SNHLY, CDR2 FYNNEI. This chain's CDR3 is CASRRDKSGELFF. In DNA form, the CDR3 reads TGTGCCAGCAGAAGAGACAAATCCGGGGAGCTGTTTTTT. Based on the CDR3 plus reference TRBV2 and TRBJ2-2, the full variable domain is EPEVTQTPSHQVTQMGQEVILRCVPISNHLYFYWYRQILGQKVEFLVSFYNNEISEKSEIFDDQFSVERPDGSNFTLKIRSTKLEDSAMYFCASRRDKSGELFFGEGSRLTVL.

The table lists this clone with a few counts. The chain is built from TRBV5-1 and TRBJ2-1; D uncertain. The germline CDR1 and CDR2 sequences are SGHRS and YFSETQ. Trimming stripped 1 base from V and 0 bases from J, with 14 bases between. CDR3 length: 17 residues. The CDR3 is CASSLSPQASSYNEQFF. The CDR3 coding sequence is TGCGCCAGCAGCTTGTCCCCCCAGGCGAGCTCCTACAATGAGCAGTTCTTC.

This clone was counted a single time. This chain links TRBV18 with TRBJ1-1, with D possibly matching TRBD1 (5 bases). The CDR3 covers 13 residues. Looked up from germline, CDR1 is KGHSH and CDR2 is LQKENI. Trimming left V 8 bases short and J 5 bases short, with 15 bases between. Here the CDR3 reads CASAGGAYTEAFF. DNA of the CDR3: TGTGCCAGCGCCGGTGGGGCGTATACTGAAGCTTTCTTT.

The rearrangement uses TRBV19 and TRBJ1-1; the D gene is possibly TRBD1 (5 bases). Germline V gene data show CDR1 as LNHDA and CDR2 as SQIVND (reference sequence). The CDR3 consists of 14 residues. Trimming stripped 1 base from V and 7 bases from J, with 13 bases between. The CDR3 DNA sequence: TGTGCCAGTAGTATAGGGTCTCAGGGTGGTGAAGCTTTCTTT. It translates to CASSIGSQGGEAFF. Full variable domain (remainder filled in from reference TRBV19 and TRBJ1-1): DGGITQSPKYLFRKEGQNVTLSCEQNLNHDAMYWYRQDPGQGLRLIYYSQIVNDFQKGDIAEGYSVSREKKESFPLTVTSAQKNPTAFYLCASSIGSQGGEAFFGQGTRLTVV.

This clone was seen a few times. The chain is built from TRBV4-1 and TRBJ2-3; no definite D call. This CDR3 has 14 residues. V was cut by 0 bases and J by 2 bases, with 6 bases left in between. Looked up from germline, CDR1 is MGHRA and CDR2 is YSYEKL. This CDR3 is CASSQDPSTDTQYF. The CDR3 DNA is TGCGCCAGCAGCCAAGATCCGTCCACAGATACGCAGTATTTT.

As for this clone: Other DNA sequences within the sample encode an identical CDR3. The rearrangement links TRBV5-1 to TRBJ2-5, with TRBD1 matching over 8 bases. Germline V CDR1 and CDR2: SGHRS, YFSETQ. This CDR3 has 14 amino acids. With 0 bases clipped from V and 5 bases from J, the junction kept 3 bases outside the gene matches. CDR3 sequence reads: CASSLGTGGETQYF. The CDR3 DNA sequence: TGCGCCAGCAGCTTGGGTACAGGGGGGGAGACCCAGTACTTC.

The chain uses TRBV4-1 and TRBJ1-5, with D unresolved. Trimming left V 1 base short and J 6 bases short, with 22 bases between. Germline CDR1 and CDR2: MGHRA and YSYEKL. The CDR3 sequence is 18 residues long. The CDR3 DNA reads TGCGCCAGCAGCCAAGCCGGAATTAACAGAGGGATAGTTCAGCCCCAGCATTTT. This codes for CASSQAGINRGIVQPQHF.

V gene TRBV11-2 combines with J gene TRBJ1-3, with D possibly being TRBD1 (5 bases). Germline lookup yields CDR1 SGHAT and CDR2 FQNNGV. Deletions cut 5 bases from V and 0 bases from J, with 14 bases between. This CDR3 is 16 amino acids long. The CDR3 DNA sequence: TGTGCCAGCAGCCCCTTGACAGTTATCTCTGGAAACACCATATATTTT. This encodes CASSPLTVISGNTIYF.

The chain recombines TRBV18 with TRBJ2-3; 9 positions agree with TRBD2. Trimming cost V 0 bases and J 4 bases; bases outside gene matches: 5. Germline V gene data show CDR1 as KGHSH and CDR2 as LQKENI. This CDR3 region has 16 residues. The CDR3: CASSPPVLAGPDTQYF. The CDR3 bases are TGTGCCAGCTCACCACCAGTCCTAGCGGGACCAGATACGCAGTATTTT.

The rearrangement links TRBV28 to TRBJ1-3; no clear D gene. CDR1 is MDHEN, CDR2 SYDVKM, per germline. Deletions cut 5 bases from V and 4 bases from J, with 18 bases between. This CDR3 is built from 16 residues. CDR3 amino acids: CASSPSGRPNGNTIYF. The CDR3 nucleotides are TGTGCCAGCAGTCCCTCAGGCAGGCCAAACGGAAACACCATATATTTT.

The CDR3 reads CASSALSGQGPYEQYF. CDR3 DNA: TGTGCCAGCAGCGCACTTTCGGGACAGGGTCCCTACGAGCAGTACTTC. The J gene is TRBJ2-7, the V gene TRBV2; 9 nucleotides line up with TRBD1. The CDR3 is 16 amino acids. CDR1 is SNHLY and CDR2 is FYNNEI in the germline V gene. The junction had 11 bases not matched to a gene; V was cut back by 6 bases and J by 2 bases.

The V and J genes are TRBV7-3 and TRBJ1-1; D gene unclear. The V and J ends lost 6 bases and 6 bases respectively, with 20 bases between them. The CDR3 is 15 amino acids. Germline V gene sequence: CDR1 SGHTA, CDR2 FQGTGA. The CDR3 loop reads CASSVSGSLGSEAFF. CDR3 DNA: TGTGCCAGCAGTGTGTCAGGCAGCCTTGGCTCTGAAGCTTTCTTT.

This clone was found once. The chain recombines TRBV5-1 with TRBJ2-1, with D perhaps TRBD2 (6 bases). CDR1 and CDR2 from the germline V gene are SGHRS and YFSETQ. The V gene lost 3 bases and the J gene lost 5 bases, with 15 bases spanning the gap. CDR3 length: 15 amino acids. Here the CDR3 reads CASSSVGSGNNEQFF. The CDR3, as DNA: TGCGCCAGCAGCTCGGTGGGTAGCGGAAACAATGAGCAGTTCTTC. Full variable domain (outside the CDR3, taken from reference TRBV5-1 and TRBJ2-1): KAGVTQTPRYLIKTRGQQVTLSCSPISGHRSVSWYQQTPGQGLQFLFEYFSETQRNKGNFPGRFSGRQFSNSRSEMNVSTLELGDSALYLCASSSVGSGNNEQFFGPGTRLTVL.

The genes are TRBV7-2 and TRBJ1-5, with D hard to call. From germline, CDR1 is SGHTA and CDR2 FQGNSA. Trimming took off 5 bases at V and 3 bases at J, with 17 bases between the two ends. The CDR3 is made up of 16 amino acids. The CDR3 bases are TGTGCCAGCAGCCCCCCGGGAGCCATTGTCAATCAGCCCCAGCATTTT. It encodes CASSPPGAIVNQPQHF.

The chain combines TRBV14 with TRBJ2-5; perhaps TRBD1 as D (7 bases). The J call may be faulty, since TRBJ2-7 better matches the DNA end. Germline CDR1 SGHDN, CDR2 FVKESK. There are 16 residues in the CDR3. In DNA, the CDR3 is TGTGCCAGCAGCCAACCCGGGCCCAGGGGGGTATACGAGCAGTACTTC. Amino acids: CASSQPGPRGVYEQYF.